The clone carrying this T cell receptor beta chain was counted only a few times. No antigen is known for it. The data are from a study of cytomegalovirus exposure and HLA in healthy donors. Study-level findings and limits: It was assumed in the presence/absence analyses that sequencing depth was roughly uniform across donors. In a later analysis, TCR beta V- and J-gene trimming was associated with a missense DCLRE1C variant. As confirmed in vitro, a few CMV-associated chains were specific for CMV antigens.

The study ran its PCR with 60 Vbeta and 13 Jbeta primers. Here immunoSEQ multiplex PCR was the method, and the copy in TCRdb shows in-frame clones only, minus some. Here the sample spans 150,000 to 200,000 clones, approximately 85% being singletons. Losses at the gene ends were 5 bases for V and 4 bases for J; bases not matched to a gene: 5. This CDR3 spans 13 amino acids. Germline lookup yields CDR1 SGHTS and CDR2 YDEGEE. Sequencing used PBMCs. The genes are TRBV5-8 and TRBJ2-7, with TRBD1 matching 8 bases. This receptor was identified in a man aged 18 to 30 in good health and CMV-seropositive. The DNA for the CDR3 is TGTGCCAGCAGGCGGACAGGGAAGTACGAGCAGTACTTC. Translating gives CASRRTGKYEQYF.